This T cell receptor (beta chain) was sequenced in a study of Ad26.COV2.S vaccination and SARS-CoV-2 variants. Across the whole study: The vaccine Ad26.COV2.S was put into the muscle once, or twice with 56 days between.

Described treatment: around 19 received Ad26.COV2.S at low or high dose, single or two shots; 5 received placebo; per-sample allocation not given. Collection of the samples took place on day 63 after the first injection of vaccine or placebo. Data came from immunoSEQ multiplex PCR; TCRdb stores just in-frame clones and leaves some out. This sample has 300,000 to 400,000 clones, with about 89% found just once. In the case of this clone: Its antigen remains unidentified.

General study results and limits: Analyses that measured TCR breadth and depth may have underestimated total T cell responses.

The CDR3 extends over 17 amino acids. The V gene's germline CDR1 is SGHDT and CDR2 YYEEEE. V lost 0 bases and J lost 7; bases outside the gene matches: 10. The receptor's source is a person between 18 and 65 years old who received the Ad26.COV2.S COVID-19 vaccine or a placebo. The rearrangement uses TRBV5-6 and TRBJ1-6; 7 bases match TRBD1. The sequencing here drew on peripheral blood, taken in a trial of Ad26.COV2.S vaccine versus placebo. The CDR3 region is CASSLEQGLGRNSPLHF. CDR3 nucleotides: TGTGCCAGCAGCTTGGAACAGGGGCTGGGTAGAAATTCACCCCTCCACTTT.